This T cell receptor beta chain was profiled in a study of beta chain features in type 1 diabetes. This CDR3 region has 13 residues. CDR1 SGHDN and CDR2 FVKESK come from the germline V gene. Trimming removed 1 base from V and 6 bases from J, with 6 bases in between. This clone was seen a handful of times. Averaging about 116 mL, one heparinised blood draw came from each individual donor. Sorted populations were all over 95% pure. The whole isolated RNA underwent reverse transcription, so sequencing captured expressed TCRB transcripts. Sequenced naive, central memory and regulatory T cell samples produced an average of roughly 3.9 million reads. Using immunoSEQ multiplex PCR, the repertoire was profiled, and TCRdb retains in-frame clones only, with some absent. Here the sample spans more than 350,000 clones, roughly 10% being singletons.

The sequencing sample was made of naive CD4+ T cells from blood. The chain employs TRBV14 and TRBJ1-4; no reliable D call. This clonotype was sampled from a woman under 30 in good health. CDR3 sequence (DNA): TGTGCCAGCAGCCAAGGCGGCTATGAAAAACTGTTTTTT. It codes for CASSQGGYEKLFF.